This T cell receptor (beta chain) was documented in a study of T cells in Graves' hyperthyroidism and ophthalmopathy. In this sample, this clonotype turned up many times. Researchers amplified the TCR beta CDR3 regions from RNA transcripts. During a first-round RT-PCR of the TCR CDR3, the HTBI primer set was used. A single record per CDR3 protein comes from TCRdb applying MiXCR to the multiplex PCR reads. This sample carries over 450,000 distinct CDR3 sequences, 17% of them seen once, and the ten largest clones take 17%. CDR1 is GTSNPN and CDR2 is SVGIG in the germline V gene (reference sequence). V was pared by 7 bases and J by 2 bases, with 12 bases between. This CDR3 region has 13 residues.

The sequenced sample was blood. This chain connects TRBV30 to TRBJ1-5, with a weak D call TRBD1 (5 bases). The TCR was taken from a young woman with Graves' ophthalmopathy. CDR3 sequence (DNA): TGTGCCTCCTCCTGGGGGGGCAATCAGCCCCAGCATTTT. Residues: CASSWGGNQPQHF.